This is a list of T cell receptor beta chains from one sample in a study of T cells in Graves' hyperthyroidism and ophthalmopathy. TCRdb analysed the multiplex PCR reads with MiXCR anew, one entry per CDR3 protein. The sample has 300,000 to 450,000 distinct CDR3 sequences; 14% to 15% are singletons. The sample consisted of blood. The receptors stem from a woman aged 30 to 39 with Graves' hyperthyroidism. The CDR3 runs from the conserved cysteine through the conserved F or W. D genes are given only for firm matches. Not every row has a clone size; where given, it reads once, few, many or a size class.

d_gene	abundance	v_gene	j_gene	CDR3aa	CDR3nt
TRBD2	few	TRBV20-1	TRBJ2-1	CSAATSGATNEQFF	TGCAGTGCCGCGACTAGCGGAGCCACCAATGAGCAGTTCTTC
TRBD1	many	TRBV12-3/TRBV12-4	TRBJ1-5	CASGQGQGGQPQHF	TGTGCCAGCGGACAGGGACAGGGGGGTCAGCCCCAGCATTTT
-	few	TRBV7-2	TRBJ2-3	CASSLEVGFSTDTQYF	TGTGCCAGCAGCTTAGAGGTCGGATTCTCCACAGATACGCAGTATTTT
TRBD2	-	TRBV7-9	TRBJ2-5	CASSQGLAYILETQYF	TGTGCCAGCAGCCAGGGACTAGCCTACATCCTGGAGACCCAGTACTTC
TRBD1	-	TRBV20-1	TRBJ1-2	CSAEGQGVEGYTF	TGCAGTGCGGAGGGACAGGGAGTCGAGGGCTACACCTTC
-	few	TRBV7-9	TRBJ2-1	CASSLADSESSYNEQFF	TGTGCCAGCAGCTTAGCCGACAGCGAAAGCTCCTACAATGAGCAGTTCTTC
-	-	TRBV6-1	TRBJ2-1	CASSLALEYNEQFF	TGTGCCAGCAGCCTCGCCTTAGAGTACAATGAGCAGTTCTTC
TRBD1	many	TRBV12-3/TRBV12-4	TRBJ2-2	CASRPTGQGGSGELFF	TGTGCCAGCAGACCGACGGGACAGGGTGGCTCCGGGGAGCTGTTTTTT
-	many	TRBV28	TRBJ1-1	CASSFSQGGTEAFF	TGTGCCAGCAGTTTCAGCCAGGGCGGCACTGAAGCTTTCTTT
-	few	TRBV20-1	TRBJ2-2	CSARFDVGELFF	TGCAGTGCTAGATTTGACGTGGGGGAGCTGTTTTTT
TRBD2	many	TRBV20-1	TRBJ2-5	CSAGRSGEETQYF	TGCAGTGCTGGGCGTAGCGGGGAAGAGACCCAGTACTTC
TRBD2	-	TRBV11-2	TRBJ2-3	CASSAYSGRSRTDTQYF	TGTGCCAGCAGCGCATATAGCGGGAGGTCTCGCACAGATACGCAGTATTTT
-	few	TRBV6-6	TRBJ2-1	CASSYSRAGENNEQFF	TGTGCCAGCAGTTACTCGCGGGCAGGGGAAAACAATGAGCAGTTCTTC
TRBD2	-	TRBV7-2	TRBJ2-3	CASSWTSGSLDTQYF	TGTGCCAGCAGCTGGACTAGCGGGAGTTTAGATACGCAGTATTTT
-	few	TRBV15	TRBJ2-7	CATSRETGYEQYF	TGTGCCACCAGCAGAGAGACCGGCTACGAGCAGTACTTC
-	-	TRBV27	TRBJ2-5	CASSLYAAASQETQYF	TGTGCCAGCAGTTTATATGCGGCCGCATCACAAGAGACCCAGTACTTC
-	-	TRBV11-2	TRBJ2-5	CASSLEDGYMETQYF	TGTGCCAGCAGCTTAGAGGACGGTTATATGGAGACCCAGTACTTC
-	once	TRBV4-1	TRBJ2-7	CASSQLWGVDEQYF	TGCGCCAGCAGCCAACTATGGGGAGTTGACGAGCAGTACTTC
TRBD2	many	TRBV3-1	TRBJ2-7	CASSHLDPLAGVGNEQYF	TGTGCCAGCAGCCACCTAGACCCACTAGCGGGAGTGGGGAACGAGCAGTACTTC
TRBD2	many	TRBV11-2	TRBJ2-7	CASSPGLAASYEQYF	TGTGCCAGCAGCCCAGGACTAGCGGCGTCCTACGAGCAGTACTTC
-	-	TRBV12-3/TRBV12-4	TRBJ1-2	CASSLAPVRGNYGYTF	TGTGCCAGCAGTTTAGCCCCGGTCCGCGGTAACTATGGCTACACCTTC
-	few	TRBV11-3	TRBJ2-4	CASSVGQKNIQYF	TGTGCCAGCAGCGTTGGACAGAAAAACATTCAGTACTTC
TRBD1	-	TRBV12-3/TRBV12-4	TRBJ1-5	CASSTGGDQPQHF	TGTGCCAGCAGTACAGGGGGCGATCAGCCCCAGCATTTT
-	few	TRBV6-1	TRBJ2-7	CASREGLPREVPYEQYF	TGTGCCAGCAGGGAAGGGCTTCCCAGGGAGGTGCCCTACGAGCAGTACTTC
-	many	TRBV27	TRBJ2-7	CASSLSAGNEQYF	TGTGCCAGCAGTTTATCGGCAGGGAACGAGCAGTACTTC
TRBD1	-	TRBV4-1	TRBJ1-1	CASSQVPGQGVAGIGFRPEAFF	TGCGCCAGCAGCCAAGTCCCCGGACAGGGGGTCGCTGGGATTGGCTTTCGCCCTGAAGCTTTCTTT
TRBD1	-	TRBV2	TRBJ1-5	CASSATGTDNQPQHF	TGTGCCAGCAGCGCGACAGGGACCGATAATCAGCCCCAGCATTTT
TRBD1	-	TRBV7-9	TRBJ2-7	CASSQRRQGSYEQYF	TGTGCCAGCAGCCAAAGAAGACAGGGATCCTACGAGCAGTACTTC
-	-	TRBV24-1	TRBJ1-5	CATSETGRTTQPQHF	TGTGCCACCAGTGAAACGGGACGAACCACCCAGCCCCAGCATTTT
-	-	TRBV7-2	TRBJ1-1	CASSPPGRNTEAFF	TGTGCCAGCAGCCCACCCGGACGGAACACTGAAGCTTTCTTT
TRBD1	-	TRBV28	TRBJ2-2	CASSLTTGTGVTGELFF	TGTGCCAGCAGCCTTACCACCGGGACAGGGGTAACCGGGGAGCTGTTTTTT